One and the same sample provided the 22 T cell receptor beta chains below, sequenced in a study of T-cell reconstitution after alpha-beta-depleted transplantation in children. Unique molecular identifiers featured in how the TCRbeta library was prepared. TCRdb reprocessed the PCR reads with MiXCR, giving one entry per CDR3 protein. There are about a million distinct CDR3 sequences in the sample; about 29% occur only once, and under 30% lies in the top ten. The material was PBMCs, mostly from graft donor cells, obtained 360 days after TCRalphabeta/CD19-depleted stem cell transplant. The receptor source for this set is a boy under two years old who had a stem cell transplant for SCID, so the T cells may come from the graft donor.

This clonotype has just a few counts. This chain uses TRBV12-3 or TRBV12-4 with TRBJ2-4; 9 bases map to TRBD1. J was trimmed by 2 bases and V by 6 bases; bases with no gene match: 11. The CDR3 length is 17 residues. The CDR3 nucleotides are TGTGCCAGCAGCCCGGGGCCCGGGACAGGGACCAAAAACATTCAGTACTTC. Its translation is CASSPGPGTGTKNIQYF.

The chain recombines TRBV12-3 or TRBV12-4 with TRBJ2-5; 9 bases align to TRBD1. The CDR3 loop spans 14 amino acids. J gave up 4 bases and V 6 bases, and 6 bases lay outside the gene matches. CDR3 sequence (DNA): TGTGCCAGCAGGTCCCGGACAGGGGCAGAGACCCAGTACTTC. It is translated as CASRSRTGAETQYF.

This chain links TRBV28 with TRBJ2-2, with D perhaps assigned TRBD1 or TRBD2 (5 bases each). The germline gives CDR1 MDHEN, CDR2 SYDVKM. The CDR3 is 15 amino acids. Trimming took 4 bases from V and 4 from J, leaving 13 bases between them. As DNA, the CDR3 is TGTGCCAGCAGTTGGGACCTTGGGGGCACCGGGGAGCTGTTTTTT. Translated, it gives CASSWDLGGTGELFF.

The chain recombines TRBV6-5 with TRBJ2-1, with D tentatively TRBD1 or TRBD2 (6 bases each). Germline CDR1 MNHEY, CDR2 SVGAGI. The CDR3 runs to 15 residues. Between the trimmed V and J ends, which lost 2 bases and 3 bases, there was a span of 11 bases. The CDR3 reads CASSYEGGFYNEQFF. CDR3 sequence (DNA): TGTGCCAGCAGTTACGAGGGGGGCTTCTACAATGAGCAGTTCTTC.

The chain links TRBV28 to TRBJ2-5, with 7 bases fitting TRBD1. The CDR3 is 15 amino acids. V was clipped by 6 bases and J by 5 bases; unmatched bases: 12. Germline CDR1 is MDHEN and CDR2 is SYDVKM. CDR3 protein: CASSPGQQSRETQYF. The DNA for the CDR3 is TGTGCCAGCAGCCCGGGACAGCAATCGAGGGAGACCCAGTACTTC.

This clonotype was detected a few times. This chain connects TRBV7-2 to TRBJ2-5; TRBD2 aligns across 13 bases. Germline V gene sequence: CDR1 SGHTA, CDR2 FQGNSA. This CDR3 has 16 amino acids. V was pared by 6 bases and J by 3 bases, with 7 bases of the junction left unmatched. The CDR3: CASRLAGGPYKETQYF. CDR3 sequence (DNA): TGTGCCAGCAGACTAGCGGGGGGGCCTTATAAAGAGACCCAGTACTTC.

This clonotype was observed a handful of times. The chain joins TRBV20-1 to TRBJ2-2, with 13 bases identical to TRBD2. Germline V gene sequence: CDR1 DFQATT, CDR2 SNEGSKA (reference sequence). The CDR3 extends over 15 amino acids. V gave up 5 bases and J gave up 4 bases; unmatched junction bases: 4. CDR3 amino acids: CSAVRTSGGTGELFF. The CDR3 nucleotides are TGCAGTGCTGTAAGGACTAGCGGGGGCACCGGGGAGCTGTTTTTT.

The J gene is TRBJ2-3, the V gene TRBV7-9; 10 nucleotides align to TRBD2. Looked up from germline, CDR1 is SEHNR and CDR2 is FQNEAQ (reference sequence). V was pared by 7 bases and J by 6 bases, with 7 bases of the junction left unmatched. This CDR3 has 14 amino acids. CDR3 loop: CASTQRGGIDTQYF. CDR3 DNA sequence: TGTGCCAGCACACAGCGGGGGGGCATCGATACGCAGTATTTT.

The V call is TRBV24-1, the J call TRBJ2-3; no clear D gene. Trimming stripped 9 bases from V and 0 bases from J, with 9 bases between. CDR3 size: 13 residues. Germline CDR1 KGHDR, CDR2 SFDVKD. CDR3 amino acids: CATSQDSTDTQYF. Written as DNA, the CDR3 is TGTGCCACCTCCCAGGACAGCACAGATACGCAGTATTTT.

The genes are TRBV20-1 and TRBJ1-5; TRBD1 is a possible D gene (6 bases). CDR3 size: 17 residues. Germline V gene lookup returns CDR1 DFQATT and CDR2 SNEGSKA (reference sequence). V lost 3 bases and J 4 bases, leaving 22 bases between the germline ends. The CDR3 loop is CSASGPGAVFGNQPQHF. DNA for the CDR3: TGCAGTGCTAGTGGCCCGGGGGCGGTTTTTGGTAATCAGCCCCAGCATTTT.

The chain has TRBV12-3 or TRBV12-4 and TRBJ1-1; TRBD1 matches at 7 bases. CDR3 size: 15 residues. With 6 bases clipped from V and 0 bases from J, the junction kept 7 bases outside the gene matches. CDR3 sequence: CASRSPTGVNTEAFF. CDR3 bases: TGTGCCAGCAGATCCCCTACAGGGGTGAACACTGAAGCTTTCTTT.

The rearrangement uses TRBV27 and TRBJ2-1; D remains unclear. Per germline, CDR1 MNHEY and CDR2 SMNVEV (reference sequence). The CDR3 contains 15 residues. V was shortened by 5 bases and J by 0 bases, with 11 bases between the two germline ends. The CDR3 DNA sequence: TGTGCCAGCAGTCAACACCCGAGCTCCTACAATGAGCAGTTCTTC. This sequence encodes CASSQHPSSYNEQFF.

The chain recombines TRBV2 with TRBJ2-5; D call uncertain. The CDR3 is made up of 12 amino acids. Germline CDR1 SNHLY, CDR2 FYNNEI. The V gene lost 1 base and the J gene lost 5 bases, with 5 bases spanning the gap. The CDR3 DNA sequence: TGTGCCAGCAGTGAAGGTCTGGAGACCCAGTACTTC. Its protein product is CASSEGLETQYF.

This clonotype occurred a few times. The chain employs TRBV11-2 and TRBJ2-7, with D perhaps matching TRBD1 (5 bases). The CDR3 covers 14 residues. The V and J ends lost 3 bases and 2 bases respectively, with 11 bases between them. Germline CDR1 reads SGHAT; CDR2 reads FQNNGV. The CDR3: CASSFGRAAYEQYF. The CDR3 coding sequence is TGTGCCAGCAGCTTCGGCAGGGCCGCCTACGAGCAGTACTTC.

This clonotype was seen once. The chain has TRBV29-1 and TRBJ2-1; possibly TRBD1 for D (8 bases). CDR3 length: 14 residues. V was pared by 6 bases and J by 4 bases, with 16 bases between. Germline V gives CDR1 SQVTM, CDR2 ANQGSEA. CDR3 loop: CSVNTGGGYNEQFF. CDR3 DNA: TGCAGCGTGAATACAGGGGGGGGGTACAATGAGCAGTTCTTC.

This chain links TRBV27 with TRBJ2-6; no definite D call. V was trimmed by 10 bases and J by 3 bases, leaving 13 bases between them. Germline V CDR1 and CDR2: MNHEY, SMNVEV (reference sequence). The CDR3 runs to 14 residues. CDR3 protein: CATPRSDGANVLTF. CDR3 nucleotides: TGTGCCACCCCCAGGAGCGATGGGGCCAACGTCCTGACTTTC. The full variable domain, in which reference TRBV27 and TRBJ2-6 provide the parts outside the CDR3, is EAQVTQNPRYLITVTGKKLTVTCSQNMNHEYMSWYRQDPGLGLRQIYYSMNVEVTDKGDVPEGYKVSRKEKRNFPLILESPSPNQTSLYFCATPRSDGANVLTFGAGSRLTVL.

This sequence joins TRBV5-5 and TRBJ1-6, with D hard to call. The CDR3 spans 14 residues. CDR1 and CDR2 from the germline V gene are SGHKS and YYEKEE (reference sequence). Trimming took off 1 base at V and 7 bases at J, with 9 bases between the two ends. The CDR3 here is CASSLLLGNSPLHF. CDR3 coding DNA: TGTGCCAGCAGCTTGTTATTGGGAAATTCACCCCTCCACTTT.

This clonotype was picked up many times. V gene TRBV6-1 combines with J gene TRBJ1-2; D gene ambiguous. This CDR3 contains 17 residues. Germline V lookup: CDR1 MNHNS, CDR2 SASEGT. The V and J ends lost 0 bases and 4 bases respectively, with 18 bases between them. The CDR3 loop is CASSEALGLEVAYGYTF. The CDR3 DNA is TGTGCCAGCAGTGAAGCGCTGGGGTTGGAGGTAGCCTATGGCTACACCTTC.

The J gene is TRBJ2-6, the V gene TRBV3-1; D possibly corresponds to TRBD2 (5 bases). Germline CDR1 and CDR2: LGHDT and YNNKEL (reference sequence). The CDR3 runs 17 residues. V was clipped by 1 base and J by 2 bases, with 12 bases between them. The CDR3 sequence is CASSQAVRATGANVLTF. In DNA form, the CDR3 reads TGTGCCAGCAGCCAAGCGGTGCGGGCCACTGGGGCCAACGTCCTGACTTTC.

This clonotype was found a few times. The chain links TRBV28 to TRBJ1-4, with unresolved D. Trimming took 5 bases from V and 0 from J, leaving 10 bases between them. CDR1 MDHEN and CDR2 SYDVKM come from the germline V gene. The CDR3 consists of 15 residues. As DNA, the CDR3 is TGTGCCAGCAGTCACAATACCGCAACTAATGAAAAACTGTTTTTT. This codes for CASSHNTATNEKLFF.

The genes are TRBV12-3 or TRBV12-4 and TRBJ2-3; tentative D call: TRBD1 (5 bases). The CDR3 is made up of 15 amino acids. Trimming shortened V by 2 bases and J by 3 bases, and 12 bases separated the two germline ends. Here the CDR3 reads CASSLRQGNTDTQYF. The CDR3 DNA sequence: TGTGCCAGCAGTTTAAGGCAGGGTAATACAGATACGCAGTATTTT.

This clonotype was found a few times. This rearrangement joins TRBV12-3 or TRBV12-4 to TRBJ2-1, with 11 bases identical to TRBD2. The CDR3 runs to 17 residues. V lost 6 bases, J lost 4 bases, and 11 bases stayed unmatched. The CDR3 sequence is CASSLSPGLAEYNEQFF. The DNA for the CDR3 is TGTGCCAGCAGCCTTTCTCCGGGACTAGCGGAATACAATGAGCAGTTCTTC.